This T cell receptor (beta chain) was sequenced in a study of read filtering for tumor transcriptome and immune sequencing. Regarding the study as a whole: IR-seq captured clonotypes deeper and more reliably than RNA-seq.

This clonotype was recorded many times. The antigen remains undetermined. The CDR3 contains 14 residues. V lost 9 bases, J lost 3 bases, and 7 bases stayed unmatched. Germline assignment: CDR1 SNHLY and CDR2 FYNNEI. This library used roughly 400 ng RNA and molecular barcoded adaptors spanning alpha/delta and beta/gamma chains. TCRdb ran MiXCR on the reads and lists one entry per CDR3 protein. Of some 80,000 distinct CDR3 sequences in the sample, approximately 13% were seen once. The sequence was obtained from a donor at least 40 years old with multiple myeloma. The rearrangement links TRBV2 to TRBJ2-3; 9 bases align to TRBD2. The sample comprised a population of CD138-negative cells sorted from bone marrow. The CDR3 DNA reads TGTGCCAGTGTCTGGCGGGAGGGAACAGATACGCAGTATTTT. This encodes CASVWREGTDTQYF. The full variable domain, rest sourced from reference TRBV2 and TRBJ2-3, is EPEVTQTPSHQVTQMGQEVILRCVPISNHLYFYWYRQILGQKVEFLVSFYNNEISEKSEIFDDQFSVERPDGSNFTLKIRSTKLEDSAMYFCASVWREGTDTQYFGPGTRLTVL.